A selection of T cell receptor beta chains follows, all from one sample in a study of CD4+ T cells in melanoma. Profiled with immunoSEQ multiplex PCR; TCRdb holds only in-frame clones, not every one. The data show more than 10,000 clones, about 63% seen once. The specimen sequenced was cells from a culture (not recorded whether cultured in vitro). These TCRs come from a human donor with melanoma. The CDR3 runs from the conserved cysteine through the conserved F or W. A D gene is named only where the DNA matches it firmly. Expanded clones are given a class, and other clones once, few, many or no size at all.

DNA: TGTGCCAGCAGTGGCAGACAGGTGGTGGGCGGGGAGCTGTTTTTT
CDR3: CASSGRQVVGGELFF
J: TRBJ2-2
D: -
size: -
length: 15
V: TRBV6-5

DNA: TGCGCCAGCAGCTTTAGCCCAGATACTAACTATGGCTACACCTTC
CDR3: CASSFSPDTNYGYTF
J: TRBJ1-2
D: -
size: -
length: 15
V: TRBV5-1

DNA: TGTGCCAGTAGCGCACTGGGGACAGGGATGGATAGCGAGCAGTACTTC
CDR3: CASSALGTGMDSEQYF
J: TRBJ2-7
D: TRBD1
size: -
length: 16
V: TRBV19

DNA: TGTGCCTGGAGTGTAAGGGCATGGGTATCTGGGGCCAACGTCCTGACTTTC
CDR3: CAWSVRAWVSGANVLTF
J: TRBJ2-6
D: -
size: -
length: 17
V: TRBV30

DNA: TGTGCCAGCAGCCCCCCCCCTGAGCACAATGAGCAGTTCTTC
CDR3: CASSPPPEHNEQFF
J: TRBJ2-1
D: -
size: -
length: 14
V: TRBV11-2

DNA: TGTGCCAGCAGCTCCTACAGGGGGACCGCGTACGAGCAGTACTTC
CDR3: CASSSYRGTAYEQYF
J: TRBJ2-7
D: TRBD1
size: few
length: 15
V: TRBV11-2

DNA: TGCGCCAGCAGCTCCGCTACAGGGGCAAACACTGAAGCTTTCTTT
CDR3: CASSSATGANTEAFF
J: TRBJ1-1
D: TRBD1
size: -
length: 15
V: TRBV5-1

DNA: TGTGCCAGCAGCTATGGACCAGGGGAGACCCAGTACTTC
CDR3: CASSYGPGETQYF
J: TRBJ2-5
D: -
size: -
length: 13
V: TRBV7-6

DNA: TGCAGCGCCGAAACCGGGACAGGGCTCGGGGCTTTCTTT
CDR3: CSAETGTGLGAFF
J: TRBJ1-1
D: TRBD1
size: -
length: 13
V: TRBV29-1

DNA: TGTGCCAGCAGCTTTTTACAGTTTGACGGAAACACCATATATTTT
CDR3: CASSFLQFDGNTIYF
J: TRBJ1-3
D: -
size: -
length: 15
V: TRBV5-6

DNA: TGTGCCATCAGTGAGCGGGATACGCAGTATTTT
CDR3: CAISERDTQYF
J: TRBJ2-3
D: -
size: -
length: 11
V: TRBV6-1

DNA: TGTGCCAGCAGTTTTTCGTCAGGGGACACTGAAGCTTTCTTT
CDR3: CASSFSSGDTEAFF
J: TRBJ1-1
D: -
size: few
length: 14
V: TRBV27

DNA: TGTGCCAGCAGGGCAGGGTGGCAGCCCCAGCATTTT
CDR3: CASRAGWQPQHF
J: TRBJ1-5
D: -
size: -
length: 12
V: TRBV5-6

DNA: TGTGCCAGCAGTTACCTTACCCGGGGAGTAGCAGGCTACACCTTC
CDR3: CASSYLTRGVAGYTF
J: TRBJ1-2
D: -
size: few
length: 15
V: TRBV6-5

DNA: TGCGCCAGCAGAGAGGGACAGGAAACAGATACGCAGTATTTT
CDR3: CASREGQETDTQYF
J: TRBJ2-3
D: TRBD1
size: -
length: 14
V: TRBV5-1

DNA: TGCGCCAGCAGCCAAGTAGGGACAGGGAATGGCTACACCTTC
CDR3: CASSQVGTGNGYTF
J: TRBJ1-2
D: TRBD1
size: few
length: 14
V: TRBV4-1

DNA: TGTGCCAGTGGAAGAGGAGGGGATCGGGCAGATACGCAGTATTTT
CDR3: CASGRGGDRADTQYF
J: TRBJ2-3
D: -
size: -
length: 15
V: TRBV6-5

DNA: TGTGCCACCCGACTGGGACAGGGGGAATATGGCTACACCTTC
CDR3: CATRLGQGEYGYTF
J: TRBJ1-2
D: TRBD1
size: -
length: 14
V: TRBV5-4

DNA: TGTGCCAGCTCACCAAACGGGGAGGGAAGAAGCGGCTACACCTTC
CDR3: CASSPNGEGRSGYTF
J: TRBJ1-2
D: -
size: -
length: 15
V: TRBV18

DNA: TGTGCCTGGAGTGTCCCACCCTACGGAGAAGCTTTCTTT
CDR3: CAWSVPPYGEAFF
J: TRBJ1-1
D: -
size: -
length: 13
V: TRBV30

DNA: TGTGCCAGCAGCCAAGCCGGGCTAGCGGGGGTAGCGGGAGAGACCCAGTACTTC
CDR3: CASSQAGLAGVAGETQYF
J: TRBJ2-5
D: TRBD2
size: -
length: 18
V: TRBV4-2

DNA: TGTGCCAGCAGGAATCGTGGGGAGAACACTGAAGCTTTCTTT
CDR3: CASRNRGENTEAFF
J: TRBJ1-1
D: -
size: few
length: 14
V: TRBV6-6

DNA: TGTGCCAGCAGCTTACGAGTATCTGGCACAGATACGCAGTATTTT
CDR3: CASSLRVSGTDTQYF
J: TRBJ2-3
D: -
size: -
length: 15
V: TRBV7-3

DNA: TGCGCCAGCAGCCAAGATAGAACCCTCCACTTT
CDR3: CASSQDRTLHF
J: TRBJ1-6
D: -
size: few
length: 11
V: TRBV4-1

DNA: TGTGCCAGCAGGCGGACAGGGAACACCGGGGAGCTGTTTTTT
CDR3: CASRRTGNTGELFF
J: TRBJ2-2
D: TRBD1
size: -
length: 14
V: TRBV7-6

DNA: TGTGCCAGCAGCTTATATCTGGGTCACGAGCAGTACTTC
CDR3: CASSLYLGHEQYF
J: TRBJ2-7
D: -
size: -
length: 13
V: TRBV7-3

DNA: TGTGCTAGTGGTACCTCCAATGACAGGGACGGCTACACCTTC
CDR3: CASGTSNDRDGYTF
J: TRBJ1-2
D: TRBD1
size: -
length: 14
V: TRBV12-5

DNA: TGTGCCAGTAGTATGGGAGCGGGGGGGCCGGAGACCCAGTACTTC
CDR3: CASSMGAGGPETQYF
J: TRBJ2-5
D: TRBD2
size: -
length: 15
V: TRBV19

DNA: TGTGCCAGCAGCCTCACAAGGGACAGGGAGTACTTC
CDR3: CASSLTRDREYF
J: TRBJ2-7
D: TRBD1
size: -
length: 12
V: TRBV5-6

DNA: TGTGCCAGCTCACCCGCACAGGGGAACTCTGGAAACACCATATATTTT
CDR3: CASSPAQGNSGNTIYF
J: TRBJ1-3
D: TRBD1
size: few
length: 16
V: TRBV18

DNA: TGTGCCAGCAGAGGGTTAGGACGAAGGGAGACCCAGTACTTC
CDR3: CASRGLGRRETQYF
J: TRBJ2-5
D: -
size: medium-sized
length: 14
V: TRBV11-2

DNA: TGTGCCAGCCTGGTCAGGGCAAGGACTGAAGCTTTCTTT
CDR3: CASLVRARTEAFF
J: TRBJ1-1
D: -
size: few
length: 13
V: TRBV2

DNA: TGTGCCAGCAAAACGGTGGGGAACACTGAAGCTTTCTTT
CDR3: CASKTVGNTEAFF
J: TRBJ1-1
D: -
size: -
length: 13
V: TRBV2

DNA: TGTGCCACCATACAGGGGAAGGCCGCCTACGAGCAGTACTTC
CDR3: CATIQGKAAYEQYF
J: TRBJ2-7
D: TRBD1
size: -
length: 14
V: TRBV6-6

DNA: TGTGCCAGCAGTTACTCGGGCCAAGGCGACACCATATATTTT
CDR3: CASSYSGQGDTIYF
J: TRBJ1-3
D: -
size: few
length: 14
V: TRBV6-5

DNA: TGTGCCAGCAGCTTGGGAGCGGGGGTTAGCACAGATACGCAGTATTTT
CDR3: CASSLGAGVSTDTQYF
J: TRBJ2-3
D: TRBD2
size: -
length: 16
V: TRBV5-4

DNA: TGTGCCAGCGCCGGGGGGGCTAATGAAAAACTGTTTTTT
CDR3: CASAGGANEKLFF
J: TRBJ1-4
D: -
size: -
length: 13
V: TRBV7-9

DNA: TGTGCCAGCTATGGGGGTCGCCCCGGGTACGATGAGCAGTTCTTC
CDR3: CASYGGRPGYDEQFF
J: TRBJ2-1
D: -
size: -
length: 15
V: TRBV11-2

DNA: TGTGCCAGCAGCTTGTGGCAGGTTAATTCACCCCTCCACTTT
CDR3: CASSLWQVNSPLHF
J: TRBJ1-6
D: -
size: -
length: 14
V: TRBV5-6

DNA: TGTGCCAGCAGTTACTCGACTAGCTCGCCTTCCTACGAGCAGTACTTC
CDR3: CASSYSTSSPSYEQYF
J: TRBJ2-7
D: TRBD2
size: -
length: 16
V: TRBV6-6

DNA: TGTGCCATCAGTGAGAGCCGAGGGGTTCGTTCATCCAATGAGCAGTTCTTC
CDR3: CAISESRGVRSSNEQFF
J: TRBJ2-1
D: -
size: -
length: 17
V: TRBV10-3

DNA: TGTGCCAGCAGCTGGGGGCCCCAGCCCCAGCATTTT
CDR3: CASSWGPQPQHF
J: TRBJ1-5
D: -
size: -
length: 12
V: TRBV6-1

DNA: TGTGCCAGCATAGGGGCACCAAATCAGCCCCAGCATTTT
CDR3: CASIGAPNQPQHF
J: TRBJ1-5
D: -
size: once
length: 13
V: TRBV19

DNA: TGTGCCATCTGGGACAGGGGGCGAACTGAAGCTTTCTTT
CDR3: CAIWDRGRTEAFF
J: TRBJ1-1
D: TRBD1
size: -
length: 13
V: TRBV28

DNA: TGCAGCGTTGGGTATGGCTACACCTTC
CDR3: CSVGYGYTF
J: TRBJ1-2
D: -
size: -
length: 9
V: TRBV29-1

DNA: TGTGCCAGCAGCTTGACTAGTAGCTTAGATCTTCAGTTCTTC
CDR3: CASSLTSSLDLQFF
J: TRBJ2-1
D: -
size: few
length: 14
V: TRBV11-1

DNA: TGTGCCAGCAGAAAGGACTCCTACGAGCAGTACTTC
CDR3: CASRKDSYEQYF
J: TRBJ2-7
D: -
size: -
length: 12
V: TRBV6-1

DNA: TGTGCCTGGAGTTACGGGACCTGGGGGCAGTACTTC
CDR3: CAWSYGTWGQYF
J: TRBJ2-5
D: -
size: -
length: 12
V: TRBV30

DNA: TGCGCCAGCAGCTTGGACGGAGAAATTATTCAGTACTTC
CDR3: CASSLDGEIIQYF
J: TRBJ2-4
D: -
size: -
length: 13
V: TRBV5-1

DNA: TGTGCCAGCAGCTTAGTTATACAAGAGACCCAGTACTTC
CDR3: CASSLVIQETQYF
J: TRBJ2-5
D: -
size: -
length: 13
V: TRBV7-9